The subject of this entry is one T cell receptor (beta chain). Its antigen is undetermined. The data are from a study of cytomegalovirus exposure and HLA in healthy donors. General study findings and limits: A list of approximately 160 TCR beta chains associated with cytomegalovirus was given. Certain indistinguishable V segments, among them TRBV6-2 and TRBV6-3, were excluded.

Primers included in the PCR were 60 Vbeta and 13 Jbeta primers. TCRdb's table, derived via immunoSEQ multiplex PCR, lists solely in-frame clones and lacks some. The repertoire includes approximately 170,000 clones, roughly 83% of them detected once, and about 1.2% sits in the top ten. The CDR3 loop spans 15 amino acids. CDR1 SEHNR and CDR2 FQNEAQ come from the germline V gene (reference sequence). V lost 0 bases to trimming and J lost 6 bases; unmatched junction nucleotides: 6. This rearrangement joins TRBV7-9 to TRBJ2-7, with TRBD1 matching 9 bases. The receptor's source is a boy aged 2-15 years in good health and CMV-seronegative. The sequenced sample was PBMCs. CDR3 DNA: TGTGCCAGCAGCTTAGCGACAGGGGGACGGGGCGAGCAGTACTTC. It specifies CASSLATGGRGEQYF.